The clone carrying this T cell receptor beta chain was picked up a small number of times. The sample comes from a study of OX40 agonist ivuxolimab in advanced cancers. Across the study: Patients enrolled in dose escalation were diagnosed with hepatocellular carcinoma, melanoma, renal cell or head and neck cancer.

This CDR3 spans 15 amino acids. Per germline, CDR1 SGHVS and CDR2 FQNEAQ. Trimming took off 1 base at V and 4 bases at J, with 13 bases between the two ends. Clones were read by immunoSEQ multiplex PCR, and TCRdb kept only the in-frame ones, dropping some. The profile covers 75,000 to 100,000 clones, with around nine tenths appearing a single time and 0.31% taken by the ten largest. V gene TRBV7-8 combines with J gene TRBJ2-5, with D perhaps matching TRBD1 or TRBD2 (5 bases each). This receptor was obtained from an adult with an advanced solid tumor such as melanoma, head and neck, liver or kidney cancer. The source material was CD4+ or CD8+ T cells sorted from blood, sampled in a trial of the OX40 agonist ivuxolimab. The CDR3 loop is CASSLDGTWPETQYF. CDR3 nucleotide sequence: TGTGCCAGCAGCTTAGATGGGACCTGGCCAGAGACCCAGTACTTC.